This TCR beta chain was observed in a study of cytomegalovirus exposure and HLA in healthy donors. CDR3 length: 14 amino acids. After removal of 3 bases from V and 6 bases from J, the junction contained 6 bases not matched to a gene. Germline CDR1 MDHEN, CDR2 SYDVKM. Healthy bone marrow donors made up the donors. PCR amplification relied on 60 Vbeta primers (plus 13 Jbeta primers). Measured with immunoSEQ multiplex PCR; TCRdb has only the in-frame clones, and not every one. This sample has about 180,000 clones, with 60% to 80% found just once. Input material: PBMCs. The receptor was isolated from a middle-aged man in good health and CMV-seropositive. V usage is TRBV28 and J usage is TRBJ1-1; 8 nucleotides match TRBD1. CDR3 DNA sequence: TGTGCCAGCAGTTTCAACAGGGGGATCTCTGAAGCTTTCTTT. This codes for CASSFNRGISEAFF.